Included here is one T cell receptor (beta chain) sequence, with context. This entry is derived from a study of CD8 T cells in Susac syndrome. CD8+ and CD4+ blood T cells underwent TCR beta sequencing. Negative isolation was used for CD8+ and CD4+ T cells and FACS enrichment for TEMRA cells. The CDR3 spans 14 residues. The junction had 11 bases not matched to a gene; V was cut back by 7 bases and J by 6 bases. Germline V lookup: CDR1 SQVTM, CDR2 ANQGSEA. RNA was extracted with the RNeasy kit, and a quantity of roughly 0.45 to 1 ug was reverse transcribed using random hexamers. Amplification of TCR beta CDR3 across 54 Vbeta and 13 Jbeta was performed with immunoSEQ multiplex PCR. TCRdb used MiXCR to reprocess the immunoSEQ multiplex PCR reads, holding one entry per CDR3 protein. The sample has about 150,000 distinct CDR3 sequences; 95% are singletons.

The source of this sequence is a human donor with multiple sclerosis. The sequencing input was CD8+ T cells from PBMCs. The chain uses TRBV29-1 and TRBJ2-1, with TRBD2 identical over 8 bases. The CDR3, as DNA: TGCAGCGCCCCGGGGGGGGCCGAGGGCAATGAGCAGTTCTTC. Amino acids: CSAPGGAEGNEQFF.